A single sample gave rise to the 19 T cell receptor beta chains below, sequenced in a study of T cell clonality in common variable immunodeficiency (dated by TCRdb to between 2015 and 2017). Library preparation used the immunoSEQ multiplex PCR assay. Here the immuneACCESS table is served through TCRdb, limited to in-frame sequences with V and J called. Missing clones are a known gap in these copies; in checked studies unresolved V genes cover under half, and the rest lacks a known reason. The sample counts around 30,000 clones, each observed more than once. Approximately 3.9% of the sample rests with the top ten. Sequencing input: peripheral blood mononuclear cells. The source of these receptors is a person aged 18-70 years in good health.

In its sample, this clone was seen many times. The read terminates 3 residues before the CDR3 end, so the remaining end is supplied by the germline J gene. The chain is built from TRBV13 and TRBJ2-7; a possible D gene is TRBD1 (6 bases). V lost 0 bases to trimming and J lost 6 bases, with 6 bases between them. Germline values: CDR1 PRHDT, CDR2 FYEKMQ (reference sequence). CDR3 length equals 12 residues. The CDR3 here is CASSLGGAEQYF. Partial CDR3 DNA: TGTGCCAGCAGCTTAGGGGGGGCCGAG.

This clone came up many times. The observed sequence ends 3 residues before the CDR3 terminus, with the missing tail filled in from the germline J gene. The genes are TRBV7-9 and TRBJ1-1; D possibly corresponds to TRBD1 (5 bases). The germline V gene encodes CDR1 SEHNR and CDR2 FQNEAQ (reference sequence). The CDR3 is 13 amino acids. The covered CDR3 bases are TGTGCCAGCAGCTCGGGGGTAAATCACATT. Amino acid sequence: CASSSGVNHI. The full-length CDR3 reads as CASSSGVNHIAFF.

In this sample, this clone turned up many times. CDR3 sequence reads: CAIHGTEFPNNYGYTF. CDR3 DNA, as far as it was read: TGTGCCATCCACGGGACAGAGTTTCCCAATAACTATGGC. V is TRBV10-3 and J is TRBJ1-2, with TRBD1 matching 7 bases. Coverage ceases 3 residues before the CDR3 finishes, and the germline J gene fills in the end. The CDR3 is made up of 16 amino acids. V lost 8 bases and J lost 1; bases outside the gene matches: 13. Germline CDR1 reads ENHRY; CDR2 reads SYGVKD.

This clone was detected ten times or more. The read ends 3 residues shy of where the CDR3 ends; the end is completed using the germline J gene. The gene calls are TRBV20-1 and TRBJ2-3, with TRBD2 matching 10 bases. Trimming at V came to 0 bases and at J to 1 base, leaving 4 bases not matched to a gene. This CDR3 is 16 amino acids long. Germline CDR1 is DFQATT and CDR2 is SNEGSKA (reference sequence). The covered CDR3 bases are TGCAGTGCTAGAGATTGGAGCGGGAGGGGCACAGATACG. Translation gives CSARDWSGRGTDT. The full-length CDR3 reads as CSARDWSGRGTDTQYF.

This clone was seen repeatedly, ten times or more. The read finishes 3 residues shy of the CDR3 end, and the germline J gene is used to complete it. The chain links TRBV4-2 to TRBJ2-7; the match to TRBD2 covers 9 bases. The V and J ends lost 1 base and 6 bases, in that order; junction bases with no gene match: 10. CDR3 length: 16 residues. Germline V gene lookup returns CDR1 LGHNA and CDR2 YNFKEQ. CDR3 residues: CASSQVFAGGLGEQYF. Partial CDR3 DNA: TGTGCCAGCAGCCAAGTATTTGCGGGGGGGCTGGGCGAG.

Many counts were recorded for this clone. The CDR3 end lies 3 residues beyond the end of the read and is filled in from the germline J gene. The V and J genes are TRBV20-1 and TRBJ2-1, with 13 nucleotides matching TRBD2. The trim removed 3 bases at V and 8 bases at J, leaving 10 bases unmatched. This CDR3 region has 16 residues. Germline CDR1 DFQATT, CDR2 SNEGSKA (reference sequence). The CDR3 bases that were read are TGCAGTGCTAGTCGGACTAGCGGGGGCCAGGGGGATGAG. This codes for CSASRTSGGQGDE. The whole CDR3 protein is CSASRTSGGQGDEQFF.

This clone was seen more than once but under ten times. The read finishes 3 residues shy of the CDR3 end, and the germline J gene is used to complete it. This chain links TRBV30 with TRBJ1-4; TRBD1 agrees at 8 bases. The CDR3 sequence is 14 residues long. Germline loops: CDR1 GTSNPN, CDR2 SVGIG (reference sequence). The covered CDR3 bases are TGTGCCTGGAGATCAGGGGGCAGGGGGTCACCA. Its translation is CAWRSGGRGSP. The entire CDR3 sequence reads CAWRSGGRGSPLFF.

This clone was seen repeatedly, ten times or more. The CDR3 goes on 3 residues after the read ends, and that part is filled in from the germline J gene. The chain is built from TRBV30 and TRBJ2-7, with D unresolved. The CDR3 is made up of 13 amino acids. V lost 0 bases and J 4 bases, leaving 10 bases between the germline ends. The V gene's germline CDR1 is GTSNPN and CDR2 SVGIG (reference sequence). Incomplete CDR3 DNA: TGTGCCTGGAGTGTAGAGGCAGGTTACGAG. It is translated as CAWSVEAGYE. Given in full, the CDR3 is CAWSVEAGYEQYF.

The table lists this clone with many counts. Read coverage stops 3 residues before the CDR3 terminus; the germline J gene supplies the remainder. J is TRBJ2-1 and V is TRBV20-1, with TRBD2 identical over 9 bases. CDR1 is DFQATT and CDR2 is SNEGSKA in the germline V gene (reference sequence). The CDR3 consists of 14 residues. Trimming cost V 4 bases and J 7 bases; bases outside gene matches: 8. CDR3 protein: CSAIAGGPSNEQFF. The sequenced CDR3 bases are TGCAGTGCTATTGCGGGAGGGCCTTCGAATGAG.

Relative to its sample, this clone is medium-sized (0.01 to 0.1%). The CDR3 here is CASSIRTGFPGELFF. The sequenced part of the CDR3 DNA is TGTGCCAGTAGTATCCGGACAGGGTTTCCCGGGGAG. The chain links TRBV19 to TRBJ2-2; the match to TRBD1 covers 8 bases. Coverage ceases 3 residues before the CDR3 finishes, and the germline J gene fills in the end. The junction had 6 bases not matched to a gene; V was cut back by 3 bases and J by 6 bases. There are 15 residues in the CDR3. CDR1 and CDR2 (germline): LNHDA, SQIVND (reference sequence).

This clone was found many times. CDR3 sequence: CSAARGALPPYEQYF. The sequenced CDR3 bases are TGCAGTGCTGCCCGGGGGGCCCTTCCTCCCTACGAG. The chain couples TRBV20-1 to TRBJ2-7; D may be TRBD2 (7 bases). Read sequence stops 3 residues before the CDR3 end, and the germline J gene provides the missing end. Germline V CDR1 and CDR2: DFQATT, SNEGSKA (reference sequence). Trimming left V 5 bases short and J 2 bases short, with 19 bases between. This CDR3 is 15 amino acids long.

In its sample, this clone was seen many times. The read stops 3 residues short of the end of the CDR3; the missing end is completed from the germline J gene. The chain joins TRBV10-3 to TRBJ1-1, with TRBD1 as a possible D gene (5 bases). V lost 7 bases to trimming and J lost 5 bases, with 17 bases between them. Germline V lookup: CDR1 ENHRY, CDR2 SYGVKD. The CDR3 runs to 14 residues. The sequenced CDR3 bases are TGTGCCATCAAGGCAGCGGGGCTTGCGACTGAA. Amino acid sequence: CAIKAAGLATE. The complete CDR3 sequence is CAIKAAGLATEAFF.

There are many counts of this clone. Read sequence stops 3 residues before the CDR3 end, and the germline J gene provides the missing end. The chain is built from TRBV18 and TRBJ1-5; the match to TRBD1 covers 12 bases. The junction had 6 bases not matched to a gene; V was cut back by 3 bases and J by 6 bases. Germline CDR1 KGHSH, CDR2 LQKENI. The CDR3 covers 16 residues. The CDR3 protein is CASSPGTGGVGQPQHF. CDR3 bases read: TGTGCCAGCTCACCCGGGACAGGGGGCGTCGGTCAGCCC.

In its sample, this clone was seen many times. A read error is possible here, since a much larger clone lies one base away. The read terminates 3 residues before the CDR3 end, so the remaining end is supplied by the germline J gene. The V call is TRBV11-2, the J call TRBJ2-1; no reliable D call. V was trimmed by 5 bases and J by 4 bases, leaving 3 bases between them. Germline values: CDR1 SGHAT, CDR2 FQNNGV. The CDR3 contains 11 residues. CDR3 residues: CASSPYNEQFF. The DNA read from the CDR3 is TGTGCCAGCAGCCCATACAATGAG.

Comments on this clone: The DNA ends 3 residues before the CDR3 does, and the rest of the CDR3 is filled in from the germline J gene. The chain joins TRBV5-8 to TRBJ1-2, with 7 bases identical to TRBD1. The CDR3 length is 15 residues. Germline CDR1 and CDR2: SGHTS and YDEGEE. The CDR3 spells CASSLEEGATDTYTF. CDR3 bases read: TGTGCCAGCAGCTTGGAGGAGGGGGCCACAGATACC. Based on the CDR3 plus reference TRBV5-8 and TRBJ1-2, the full variable domain is EAGVTQSPTHLIKTRGQQATLRCSPISGHTSVYWYQQALGLGLQFLLWYDEGEERNRGNFPPRFSGRQFPNYSSELNVNALELEDSALYLCASSLEEGATDTYTFGSGTRLTVV.

In this sample, this clone turned up many times. The CDR3 is CSAQPGNTEAFF. The covered CDR3 bases are TGCAGTGCCCAACCGGGGAACACTGAA. This chain connects TRBV20-1 to TRBJ1-1; D is unresolved. Read sequence stops 3 residues before the CDR3 end, and the germline J gene provides the missing end. Trimming cost V 6 bases and J 1 base, with 9 bases left between them. This CDR3 contains 12 residues. The germline CDR1 and CDR2 sequences are DFQATT and SNEGSKA (reference sequence).

This clone appeared many times. The CDR3 end falls 3 residues outside the read, so it is completed with the germline J gene. The chain joins TRBV5-1 to TRBJ1-2; D may be TRBD1 (5 bases). The CDR3 contains 15 residues. Germline CDR1 SGHRS, CDR2 YFSETQ. CDR3 DNA, as far as it was read: TGCGCCAGCAGCTTGGCCGGGGGGGAGGGGAGCGGC. This codes for CASSLAGGEGSG. Given in full, the CDR3 is CASSLAGGEGSGYTF.

This clone was counted many times. The DNA ends 3 residues before the CDR3 does, and the rest of the CDR3 is filled in from the germline J gene. V and J are TRBV20-1 and TRBJ1-5; 7 nucleotides align to TRBD1. The germline V gene has CDR1 DFQATT and CDR2 SNEGSKA (reference sequence). There are 15 residues in the CDR3. V lost 0 bases and J lost 2; bases outside the gene matches: 4. CDR3 bases read: TGCAGTGCTAGAGAGGACAGGCGAGGCAATCAGCCC. Translating gives CSAREDRRGNQP. The whole CDR3 protein reads CSAREDRRGNQPQHF.

This clone has ten or more counts. The DNA ends 3 residues before the CDR3 does, and the rest of the CDR3 is filled in from the germline J gene. This chain links TRBV2 with TRBJ1-2; tentative D call: TRBD1 (5 bases). CDR3 length: 12 residues. Per the germline V gene, CDR1 is SNHLY and CDR2 is FYNNEI. V was cut by 7 bases and J by 4 bases, with 10 bases left in between. The CDR3 protein is CASKQALYGYTF. The part of the CDR3 DNA that was read is TGTGCCAGCAAACAGGCCCTCTATGGC.